This paragraph reports one T cell receptor beta chain. Its antigen is not known. The data belong to a study of beta chain features in type 1 diabetes. Study-wide results and caveats: Relative to healthy donors, patients appeared to have naive, central memory and Treg TCRB repertoires that were more similar. Shorter TCRB CDR3s, moderately but significantly so, marked every one of the four CD4+ subsets in Type 1 diabetes patients.

Sorted populations all exceeded 95% purity. Germline-derived CDR1 and CDR2 are LGHNA and YSLEER. CDR3 length: 15 amino acids. Trimming shortened V by 0 bases and J by 11 bases, and 14 bases separated the two germline ends. Reverse transcribing all isolated RNA meant expressed TCRB transcripts were sequenced. Generated by immunoSEQ multiplex PCR, the TCRdb table keeps only in-frame clones and is missing some. The sample has about 400,000 clones, roughly 12% seen once. The J gene is TRBJ2-6, the V gene TRBV4-3; D is perhaps TRBD1 (6 bases). Sequencing was performed on naive CD4+ T cells from blood. The receptor comes from a woman between 18 and 29 years old with type 1 diabetes. For the CDR3, the DNA is TGCGCCAGCAGCCAAGAACGGCAGGGGATGGACGTCCTGACTTTC. Translating it yields CASSQERQGMDVLTF.